The source of this T cell receptor beta chain is a study of somatic mutations in cytotoxic T cells in rheumatoid arthritis. Turning to the study itself: Patient blood, roughly 31 ml in EDTA, was obtained immediately after diagnosis and prior to the start of any treatment. Flow-sorting brought some V beta antibody-stained T-cell populations to nearly 100% purity, V beta1+ cells sequenced for TCRB among them.

From germline, CDR1 is SNHLY and CDR2 FYNNEI. Losses at the gene ends were 10 bases for V and 5 bases for J; bases not matched to a gene: 11. The length of the CDR3 is 14 residues. Study-level results: Greater age accompanied higher CD8+ clonality in rheumatoid arthritis patients, a pattern that was absent in healthy controls.

To note about this clone: Antigen unknown.

Sequenced by immunoSEQ multiplex PCR; TCRdb stores in-frame clones only, minus some. Seen here are around 19,000 clones, about 80% observed once, and the top ten hold about 10%. This sequence originates from an adult with rheumatoid arthritis. Sequenced input: CD8+ T cells sorted from blood. The chain links TRBV2 to TRBJ1-1, with 9 bases aligning to TRBD1. The CDR3 DNA sequence: TGTGCCACTCAATGGACAGGGGTAGGTACTGAAGCTTTCTTT. Translation: CATQWTGVGTEAFF.